This T cell receptor (beta chain) was obtained from a study of cytomegalovirus exposure and HLA in healthy donors. Of note for this clone: The antigen is unknown.

Trimming took 4 bases from V and 5 from J; bases not matched to a gene: 8. This CDR3 has 14 amino acids. The germline gives CDR1 SQVTM, CDR2 ANQGSEA. The study's findings and limits: Earlier findings revealed that most TCR beta V segments proved productive either about 87% or about 30% of the time. HLA alleles showed associations with 15,000 to 20,000 TCR beta sequences in a later analysis, at a 0.05 false discovery rate. Specific recognition of CMV antigens was confirmed in vitro for a few chains (all CMV-associated).

This PCR relied on a set of 60 Vbeta primers and 13 Jbeta primers. Some clones are missing from TCRdb's copy, which holds only in-frame ones; the method was immunoSEQ multiplex PCR. Of some 150,000 clones in the sample, 83% are singletons; the top ten hold approximately 1.4%. This clonotype was sampled from a man aged 35-49 years in good health and CMV-seronegative. The sequenced sample was PBMCs. The rearrangement joins TRBV29-1 to TRBJ2-5, with 9 bases aligning to TRBD2. The CDR3, as DNA: TGCAGCGTTGTGACTAGCGGAGGAGCGGAGACCCAGTACTTC. Amino acid sequence: CSVVTSGGAETQYF.